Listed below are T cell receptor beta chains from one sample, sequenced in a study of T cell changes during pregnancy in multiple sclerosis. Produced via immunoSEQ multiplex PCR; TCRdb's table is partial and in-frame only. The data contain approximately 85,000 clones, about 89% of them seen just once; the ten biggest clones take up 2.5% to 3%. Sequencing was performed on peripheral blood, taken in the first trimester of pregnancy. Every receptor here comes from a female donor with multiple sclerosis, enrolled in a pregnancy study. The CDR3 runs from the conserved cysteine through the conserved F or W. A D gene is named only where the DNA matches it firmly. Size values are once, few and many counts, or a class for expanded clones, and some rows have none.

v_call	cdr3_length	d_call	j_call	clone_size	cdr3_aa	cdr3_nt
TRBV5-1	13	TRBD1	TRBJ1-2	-	CASSPQGAHGYTF	TGCGCCAGCAGCCCACAGGGGGCTCATGGCTACACCTTC
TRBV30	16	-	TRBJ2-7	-	CAWSRSRTVLSGEQYF	TGTGCCTGGAGTAGGAGCCGGACGGTGCTGAGCGGGGAGCAGTACTTC
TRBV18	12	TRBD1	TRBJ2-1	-	CASSPEGAWQFF	TGTGCCAGCTCACCCGAGGGGGCTTGGCAGTTCTTC
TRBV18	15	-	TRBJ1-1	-	CASSPPQGLNTEAFF	TGTGCCAGCTCACCACCGCAGGGGCTGAACACTGAAGCTTTCTTT
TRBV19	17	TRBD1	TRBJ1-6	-	CASSNSGTGRDNSPLHF	TGTGCCAGTAGTAACTCCGGGACAGGGAGGGATAATTCACCCCTCCACTTT
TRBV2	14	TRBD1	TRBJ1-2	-	CATIPNRGDYGYTF	TGTGCCACCATCCCCAACAGGGGGGACTATGGCTACACCTTC
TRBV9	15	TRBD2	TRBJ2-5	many	CASSVGNGRGETQYF	TGTGCCAGCAGCGTAGGTAACGGGAGGGGGGAGACCCAGTACTTC
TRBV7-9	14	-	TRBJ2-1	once	CASSQERVGDEQFF	TGTGCCAGCAGCCAAGAGCGGGTGGGGGATGAGCAGTTCTTC
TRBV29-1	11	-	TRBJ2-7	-	CSVGQVDEQYF	TGCAGCGTTGGACAGGTTGACGAGCAGTACTTC
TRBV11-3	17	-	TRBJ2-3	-	CASSFPFMGVRTDTQYF	TGTGCCAGCAGCTTCCCCTTTATGGGAGTAAGAACAGATACGCAGTATTTT
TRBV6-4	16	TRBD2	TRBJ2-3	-	CASSDSTSGGADTQYF	TGTGCCAGCAGTGACTCGACTAGCGGGGGGGCAGATACGCAGTATTTT
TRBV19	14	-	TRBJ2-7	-	CASSMVEGAYEQYF	TGTGCCAGTAGTATGGTGGAGGGGGCTTACGAGCAGTACTTC
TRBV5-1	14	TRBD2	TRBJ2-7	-	CASSLAGGPSEQYF	TGCGCCAGCAGCTTGGCGGGGGGGCCTTCCGAGCAGTACTTC
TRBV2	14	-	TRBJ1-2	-	CASSADRMNYGYTF	TGTGCCAGCAGTGCCGACAGGATGAACTATGGCTACACCTTC
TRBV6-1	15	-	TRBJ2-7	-	CASSEGGSVPRQQYF	TGTGCCAGCAGTGAAGGCGGTAGCGTACCTCGACAGCAGTACTTC
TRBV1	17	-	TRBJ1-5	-	CTSSQDIRGRGNQPQHF	TGCACCAGCAGCCAAGATATAAGGGGGCGCGGCAATCAGCCCCAGCATTTT
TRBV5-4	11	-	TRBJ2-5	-	CASSLDEAQYF	TGTGCCAGCAGCCTAGACGAGGCCCAGTACTTC
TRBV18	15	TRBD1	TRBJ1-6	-	CASSPLGQSNSPLHF	TGTGCCAGCTCACCACTGGGACAGTCTAATTCACCCCTCCACTTT
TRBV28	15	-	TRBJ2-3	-	CASSLYRSRTDTQYF	TGTGCCAGCAGTTTGTATAGGAGCCGCACAGATACGCAGTATTTT
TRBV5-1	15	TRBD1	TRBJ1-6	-	CASSLPGQGYQPLHF	TGCGCCAGCAGCTTGCCGGGACAGGGGTATCAACCCCTCCACTTT
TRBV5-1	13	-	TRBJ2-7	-	CASSLGLSTEQYF	TGCGCCAGCAGCTTGGGGTTGTCTACCGAGCAGTACTTC
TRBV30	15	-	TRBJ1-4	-	CAWSSGSRGGEKLFF	TGTGCCTGGAGTTCCGGGAGTAGGGGGGGTGAAAAACTGTTTTTT
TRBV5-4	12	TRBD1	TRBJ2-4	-	CASSSPGGRFTF	TGTGCCAGCAGCAGCCCAGGGGGCCGGTTTACTTTC
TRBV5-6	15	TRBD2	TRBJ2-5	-	CASSLGGRAQETQYF	TGTGCCAGCAGCTTGGGCGGGAGGGCCCAAGAGACCCAGTACTTC
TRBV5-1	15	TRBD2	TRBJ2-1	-	CASRAGLAGVNEQFF	TGCGCCAGCAGGGCTGGACTAGCGGGGGTCAATGAGCAGTTCTTC
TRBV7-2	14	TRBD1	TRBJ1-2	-	CASSETTGDYGYTF	TGTGCCAGCAGCGAAACGACAGGGGACTATGGCTACACCTTC
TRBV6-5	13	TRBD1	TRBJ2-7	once	CASSYWDRDEQYF	TGTGCCAGCAGTTACTGGGACAGGGACGAGCAGTACTTC
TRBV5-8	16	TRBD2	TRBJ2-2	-	CASSLPGLAFSGELFF	TGTGCCAGCAGCCTTCCAGGACTAGCGTTCTCCGGGGAGCTGTTTTTT
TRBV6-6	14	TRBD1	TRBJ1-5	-	CASTDREVNQPQHF	TGTGCCAGCACGGACAGGGAGGTGAATCAGCCCCAGCATTTT
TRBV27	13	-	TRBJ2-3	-	CASSEFSTDTQYF	TGTGCCAGCAGCGAGTTTTCCACAGATACGCAGTATTTT
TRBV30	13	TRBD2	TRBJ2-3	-	CAWATSGGDTQYF	TGTGCCTGGGCAACCTCGGGGGGGGATACGCAGTATTTT
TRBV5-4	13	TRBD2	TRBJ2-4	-	CASRIGTDGREGF	TGTGCCAGCAGGATTGGGACGGACGGGCGGGAGGGCTTC
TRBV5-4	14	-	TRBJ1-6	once	CASSLDRLNSPLHF	TGTGCCAGCAGCTTGGACAGGCTTAATTCACCCCTCCACTTT
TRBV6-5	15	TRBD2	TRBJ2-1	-	CASSPPGEGRHEQFF	TGTGCCAGCAGTCCGCCCGGGGAGGGTCGCCATGAGCAGTTCTTC
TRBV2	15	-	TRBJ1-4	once	CASSRRGGIGEKLFF	TGTGCCAGCAGTCGGAGGGGGGGGATCGGTGAAAAACTGTTTTTT
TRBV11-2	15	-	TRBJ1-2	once	CASSYWGRRNYGYTF	TGTGCCAGCAGCTACTGGGGCAGGCGGAACTATGGCTACACCTTC
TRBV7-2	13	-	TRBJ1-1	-	CASSLQGDTEAFF	TGTGCCAGCAGCCTTCAAGGGGACACTGAAGCTTTCTTT